This entry lists 31 T cell receptor beta chains sequenced from one sample in a study of technical replicates of blood from several donors. TCRdb's table, derived via immunoSEQ multiplex PCR, lists solely in-frame clones and lacks some. The sample records about 61,000 clones, 97% being singletons. The material sequenced was T cells isolated from PBMCs. These receptors came from a human donor in good health.

The V call is TRBV2, the J call TRBJ2-2, with 8 bases aligning to TRBD2. V was clipped by 6 bases and J by 6 bases; unmatched bases: 6. Germline values: CDR1 SNHLY, CDR2 FYNNEI. The CDR3 has 14 residues. The CDR3 coding sequence is TGTGCCAGCAGATTTAGCGGGGTCTCCGGGGAGCTGTTTTTT. It encodes CASRFSGVSGELFF.

The chain couples TRBV5-1 to TRBJ2-3; 8 positions agree with TRBD1. The germline V gene has CDR1 SGHRS and CDR2 YFSETQ. The CDR3 sequence is 13 residues long. The V gene end was trimmed by 4 bases and the J gene end by 4 bases; junction bases not matched to a gene: 2. CDR3 sequence reads: CASSEQGADTQYF. In nucleotides, the CDR3 is TGCGCCAGCAGCGAACAGGGGGCAGATACGCAGTATTTT.

The V and J genes are TRBV7-9 and TRBJ2-3; no firm D call. Germline CDR1 and CDR2: SEHNR and FQNEAQ (reference sequence). Trimming stripped 5 bases from V and 4 bases from J, with 16 bases between. The CDR3 has 15 residues. The CDR3 protein is CASSPTTGFADTQYF. The CDR3 coding sequence is TGTGCCAGCAGCCCAACGACCGGGTTCGCAGATACGCAGTATTTT.

V usage is TRBV6-5 and J usage is TRBJ1-2; no clear D gene. Germline CDR1 is MNHEY and CDR2 is SVGAGI. CDR3 length: 13 residues. Trimming shortened V by 0 bases and J by 4 bases, and 6 bases separated the two germline ends. The CDR3 loop reads CASSYSPVYGYTF. The CDR3 nucleotides read TGTGCCAGCAGTTACTCGCCAGTCTATGGCTACACCTTC.

The chain combines TRBV7-8 with TRBJ2-6; TRBD1 agrees at 7 bases. With 5 bases clipped from V and 3 bases from J, the junction kept 10 bases outside the gene matches. There are 17 residues in the CDR3. Germline CDR1 is SGHVS and CDR2 is FQNEAQ. The CDR3 is CASSIGQVHGGANVLTF. The DNA for the CDR3 is TGTGCCAGCAGCATTGGACAGGTCCATGGTGGGGCCAACGTCCTGACTTTC. Combining the CDR3 with reference TRBV7-8 and TRBJ2-6 gives the whole variable domain GAGVSQSPRYKVAKRGQDVALRCDPISGHVSLFWYQQALGQGPEFLTYFQNEAQLDKSGLPSDRFFAERPEGSVSTLKIQRTQQEDSAVYLCASSIGQVHGGANVLTFGAGSRLTVL.

The chain is built from TRBV15 and TRBJ2-1; 7 nucleotides match TRBD2. Germline CDR1 LNHNV, CDR2 YYDKDF (reference sequence). There are 18 residues in the CDR3. V shed 3 bases and J 0 bases; nucleotides not matched to a gene: 11. The chain's CDR3 is CATSSKTSGVSSYNEQFF. Written as DNA, the CDR3 is TGTGCCACCAGCAGCAAAACAAGCGGGGTGAGCTCCTACAATGAGCAGTTCTTC. The full variable domain, its missing parts supplied by reference TRBV15 and TRBJ2-1, is DAMVIQNPRYQVTQFGKPVTLSCSQTLNHNVMYWYQQKSSQAPKLLFHYYDKDFNNEADTPDNFQSRRPNTSFCFLDIRSPGLGDTAMYLCATSSKTSGVSSYNEQFFGPGTRLTVL.

The chain employs TRBV11-2 and TRBJ1-4, with a weak D call TRBD1 (5 bases). Per germline, CDR1 SGHAT and CDR2 FQNNGV. The CDR3 is made up of 12 amino acids. The germline V and J ends were trimmed by 3 bases and 12 bases, with 11 bases remaining between them. CDR3 in DNA: TGTGCCAGCAGCTTCATATTAGGGGAACTGTTTTTT. Translation: CASSFILGELFF.

The V and J genes are TRBV7-9 and TRBJ1-3, with D hard to call. From germline, CDR1 is SEHNR and CDR2 FQNEAQ (reference sequence). This CDR3 comprises 15 residues. Trimming shortened V by 6 bases and J by 0 bases, and 12 bases separated the two germline ends. The CDR3 DNA follows: TGTGCCAGCAGTATTACCACGGTCTCTGGAAACACCATATATTTT. Translating it yields CASSITTVSGNTIYF.

This sequence joins TRBV19 and TRBJ1-4; 7 bases are a match to TRBD1. CDR3 length equals 15 residues. J gave up 4 bases and V 6 bases, and 8 bases lay outside the gene matches. Germline CDR1 and CDR2: LNHDA and SQIVND (reference sequence). This CDR3 is CASRIGQVDNEKLFF. The CDR3 DNA reads as TGTGCCAGTAGGATCGGACAGGTTGATAATGAAAAACTGTTTTTT. The variable domain in full, with the rest retrieved from reference TRBV19 and TRBJ1-4, is DGGITQSPKYLFRKEGQNVTLSCEQNLNHDAMYWYRQDPGQGLRLIYYSQIVNDFQKGDIAEGYSVSREKKESFPLTVTSAQKNPTAFYLCASRIGQVDNEKLFFGSGTQLSVL.

This rearrangement joins TRBV6-1 to TRBJ1-5, with TRBD1 identical over 8 bases. The CDR3 covers 18 residues. V was clipped by 2 bases and J by 0 bases; unmatched bases: 9. Germline lookup yields CDR1 MNHNS and CDR2 SASEGT. The DNA of the CDR3 is TGTGCCAGCAGTGAAAGAGGGGGGACAGGCTTTAGCAATCAGCCCCAGCATTTT. Translation: CASSERGGTGFSNQPQHF.

The chain has TRBV28 and TRBJ1-2; the D gene is possibly TRBD1 (6 bases). Germline loops: CDR1 MDHEN, CDR2 SYDVKM. The CDR3 is 14 residues long. V lost 5 bases to trimming and J lost 0 bases, with 10 bases between them. CDR3 loop: CASSLGQSNYGYTF. The CDR3 coding sequence is TGTGCCAGCAGTCTAGGACAGTCTAACTATGGCTACACCTTC.

This chain links TRBV10-3 with TRBJ1-2, with 7 positions matching TRBD1. The ends lost 0 bases at V and 6 bases at J; junction bases unmatched: 13. The CDR3 is made up of 17 amino acids. In germline, CDR1 is ENHRY, CDR2 SYGVKD. This CDR3 is CAISESRGPGGPDGYTF. Written as DNA, the CDR3 is TGTGCCATCAGTGAGTCGAGAGGACCAGGGGGGCCGGATGGCTACACCTTC.

This chain connects TRBV7-3 to TRBJ1-2, with 7 bases matching TRBD1. CDR3 length equals 13 residues. The V and J ends lost 0 bases and 6 bases, in that order; junction bases with no gene match: 1. Germline CDR1 and CDR2: SGHTA and FQGTGA. The CDR3 region has the DNA TGTGCCAGCAGCTTAACCGGACAGGATGGCTACACCTTC. This gives the protein CASSLTGQDGYTF. The full variable domain, with the rest looked up from reference TRBV7-3 and TRBJ1-2, is GAGVSQTPSNKVTEKGKYVELRCDPISGHTALYWYRQSLGQGPEFLIYFQGTGAADDSGLPNDRFFAVRPEGSVSTLKIQRTERGDSAVYLCASSLTGQDGYTFGSGTRLTVV.

The genes are TRBV7-6 and TRBJ2-7; 8 bases map to TRBD1. From germline, CDR1 is SGHVS and CDR2 FNYEAQ. CDR3 length: 15 amino acids. V shed 5 bases, J shed 5 bases, and the junction held 11 bases outside the gene matches. In nucleotides, the CDR3 is TGTGCCAGCAGCCACGAATGGACAGGGAGCCACGAGCAGTACTTC. As protein: CASSHEWTGSHEQYF.

The V and J genes are TRBV11-3 and TRBJ2-1, with D perhaps TRBD2 (6 bases). V was shortened by 1 base and J by 6 bases, with 10 bases between the two germline ends. This CDR3 comprises 14 residues. Germline-derived CDR1 and CDR2 are SGHNT and YENEEA. The CDR3 reads CASSLVGSGNEQFF. The CDR3 DNA reads TGTGCCAGCAGCTTAGTCGGGAGTGGCAATGAGCAGTTCTTC.

The rearrangement uses TRBV27 and TRBJ2-7, with 10 nucleotides matching TRBD1. This CDR3 contains 13 residues. Germline CDR1 MNHEY, CDR2 SMNVEV (reference sequence). The trim removed 3 bases at V and 5 bases at J, leaving 1 base unmatched. This CDR3 is CASSFDRGHEQYF. CDR3 coding DNA: TGTGCCAGCAGTTTTGACAGGGGGCACGAGCAGTACTTC.

J is TRBJ2-3 and V is TRBV11-2; 8 bases align to TRBD2. With 5 bases clipped from V and 2 bases from J, the junction kept 9 bases outside the gene matches. The V gene's germline CDR1 is SGHAT and CDR2 FQNNGV. The CDR3 has 16 residues. The chain's CDR3 is CASSVGLARLTDTQYF. The CDR3, as DNA: TGTGCCAGCAGCGTCGGACTAGCCAGGCTCACAGATACGCAGTATTTT.

The rearrangement joins TRBV30 to TRBJ1-2, with 8 bases matching TRBD1. Germline V gene data show CDR1 as GTSNPN and CDR2 as SVGIG (reference sequence). The length of the CDR3 is 13 residues. V shed 2 bases, J shed 3 bases, and the junction held 2 bases outside the gene matches. The CDR3 bases are TGTGCCTGGAGTAACAGGGGGGACTATGGCTACACCTTC. It yields the protein CAWSNRGDYGYTF.

The V call is TRBV15, the J call TRBJ1-2, with 7 nucleotides matching TRBD1. Losses at the gene ends were 4 bases for V and 1 base for J; bases not matched to a gene: 9. CDR3 size: 16 residues. Germline V CDR1 and CDR2: LNHNV, YYDKDF (reference sequence). CDR3 residues: CATSKLSQGVNYGYTF. The CDR3 nucleotides are TGTGCCACCAGCAAATTAAGTCAGGGGGTTAACTATGGCTACACCTTC.

The rearrangement uses TRBV7-9 and TRBJ1-1; TRBD1 is a possible D gene (5 bases). Germline V gene sequence: CDR1 SEHNR, CDR2 FQNEAQ (reference sequence). CDR3 length: 13 amino acids. Between the trimmed V and J ends, which lost 1 base and 6 bases, there was a span of 9 bases. CDR3 nucleotide sequence: TGTGCCAGCAGCTTAGGCGGGGACGCTGAAGCTTTCTTT. Amino acid sequence: CASSLGGDAEAFF.

A word on this clone: An end of the junction does not agree with germline; a read error may underlie this. The genes are TRBV2 and TRBJ2-2; 8 positions agree with TRBD1. The germline gives CDR1 SNHLY, CDR2 FYNNEI. The CDR3 is 16 amino acids. CDR3 amino acids: CASREDRGLNTGELFF. For the CDR3, the DNA is TGTGCCAGCAGGGAAGACAGGGGCCTGAACACCGGGGAGCTGTTTTTT.

The chain has TRBV2 and TRBJ2-7, with 9 bases matching TRBD1. This CDR3 region has 15 residues. CDR1 is SNHLY and CDR2 is FYNNEI in the germline V gene. V shed 3 bases and J 3 bases; nucleotides not matched to a gene: 6. CDR3 nucleotide sequence: TGTGCCAGCAGTGATTCCGACAGGGGGAGCTACGAGCAGTACTTC. This gives the protein CASSDSDRGSYEQYF.

This chain joins TRBV28 and TRBJ2-7, with D unresolved. Trimming took 5 bases from V and 4 from J, leaving 12 bases between them. Germline CDR1 and CDR2: MDHEN and SYDVKM. The CDR3 length is 13 residues. DNA of the CDR3: TGTGCCAGCAGTCCCGTCCGGGTTTACGAGCAGTACTTC. It encodes CASSPVRVYEQYF.

The V gene is TRBV6-5, the J gene TRBJ1-3; D uncertain. From germline, CDR1 is MNHEY and CDR2 SVGAGI. The germline V and J ends were trimmed by 0 bases and 4 bases, with 4 bases remaining between them. This CDR3 has 13 residues. CDR3 region: CASSYSQGNTIYF. The CDR3 bases are TGTGCCAGCAGTTACTCACAAGGAAACACCATATATTTT.

The V and J genes are TRBV30 and TRBJ2-5; 9 positions agree with TRBD2. The CDR3 has 15 residues. Germline CDR1 and CDR2: GTSNPN and SVGIG (reference sequence). Trimming at V came to 3 bases and at J to 5 bases, leaving 10 bases not matched to a gene. The CDR3 region is CAWRQDPAGGETQYF. In DNA form, the CDR3 reads TGTGCCTGGAGACAGGACCCGGCGGGAGGGGAGACCCAGTACTTC. The complete variable domain, with remaining parts taken from reference TRBV30 and TRBJ2-5, reads SQTIHQWPATLVQPVGSPLSLECTVEGTSNPNLYWYRQAAGRGLQLLFYSVGIGQISSEVPQNLSASRPQDRQFILSSKKLLLSDSGFYLCAWRQDPAGGETQYFGPGTRLLVL.

V and J are TRBV7-6 and TRBJ2-5; 10 nucleotides align to TRBD1. The germline CDR1 and CDR2 sequences are SGHVS and FNYEAQ. The CDR3 spans 19 residues. V gave up 5 bases and J gave up 5 bases; unmatched junction bases: 20. CDR3 coding DNA: TGTGCCAGCAGCCCCTACTCCGGGACAGGGGACACGACCTCCGAGACCCAGTACTTC. Translated, it gives CASSPYSGTGDTTSETQYF.

The rearrangement uses TRBV29-1 and TRBJ1-5, with unresolved D. With 6 bases removed from V and 5 bases from J, the gap between germline ends came to 14 bases. The germline V gene encodes CDR1 SQVTM and CDR2 ANQGSEA. The CDR3 spans 13 residues. Here the CDR3 DNA reads TGCAGCGTCCGCCTCCGGGATGATCAGCCCCAGCATTTT. Amino acids: CSVRLRDDQPQHF. The whole variable domain, remainder taken from reference TRBV29-1 and TRBJ1-5, is SAVISQKPSRDICQRGTSLTIQCQVDSQVTMMFWYRQQPGQSLTLIATANQGSEATYESGFVIDKFPISRPNLTFSTLTVSNMSPEDSSIYLCSVRLRDDQPQHFGDGTRLSIL.

This clone occurred once. The chain links TRBV15 to TRBJ2-7; D might be TRBD2 (5 bases). V was pared by 0 bases and J by 3 bases, with 9 bases between. This CDR3 is 14 amino acids long. Germline loops: CDR1 LNHNV, CDR2 YYDKDF (reference sequence). The CDR3 here is CATSRDGVDYEQYF. The CDR3 region has the DNA TGTGCCACCAGCAGAGACGGGGTGGACTACGAGCAGTACTTC.

This chain links TRBV13 with TRBJ2-4; D ambiguous. The CDR3 has 15 residues. Germline values: CDR1 PRHDT, CDR2 FYEKMQ (reference sequence). V was trimmed by 0 bases and J by 0 bases, leaving 6 bases between them. The DNA for the CDR3 is TGTGCCAGCAGCTTAGGGAGCATAGCCAAAAACATTCAGTACTTC. It translates to CASSLGSIAKNIQYF.

The gene calls are TRBV4-1 and TRBJ2-6, with D possibly matching TRBD1 (6 bases). The germline gives CDR1 MGHRA, CDR2 YSYEKL. The CDR3 is made up of 17 amino acids. V lost 1 base and J 0 bases, leaving 10 bases between the germline ends. The CDR3 DNA follows: TGCGCCAGCAGCCAAGGACAGGCGAACTCTGGGGCCAACGTCCTGACTTTC. Translated: CASSQGQANSGANVLTF.

The V call is TRBV15, the J call TRBJ2-7; the match to TRBD1 covers 7 bases. The CDR3 extends over 15 amino acids. J was trimmed by 0 bases and V by 4 bases; bases with no gene match: 6. Germline V gene lookup returns CDR1 LNHNV and CDR2 YYDKDF (reference sequence). The CDR3 region has the DNA TGTGCCACCAGCATCGGACAGGCAAGCTCCTACGAGCAGTACTTC. It encodes CATSIGQASSYEQYF.